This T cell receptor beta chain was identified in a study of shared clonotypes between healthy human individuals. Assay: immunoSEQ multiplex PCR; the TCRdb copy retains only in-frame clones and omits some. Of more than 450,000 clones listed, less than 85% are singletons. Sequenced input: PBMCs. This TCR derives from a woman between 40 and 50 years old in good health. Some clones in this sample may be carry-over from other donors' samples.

CDR3 sequence reads: CATSRGGGGHPNTGELFF. The DNA for the CDR3 is TGTGCCACCAGCAGAGGAGGGGGCGGGCACCCGAACACCGGGGAGCTGTTTTTT. The V and J genes are TRBV15 and TRBJ2-2; 7 positions match TRBD1. The trim removed 1 base at V and 0 bases at J, leaving 8 bases unmatched. The CDR3 loop spans 18 amino acids. Germline values: CDR1 LNHNV, CDR2 YYDKDF (reference sequence).